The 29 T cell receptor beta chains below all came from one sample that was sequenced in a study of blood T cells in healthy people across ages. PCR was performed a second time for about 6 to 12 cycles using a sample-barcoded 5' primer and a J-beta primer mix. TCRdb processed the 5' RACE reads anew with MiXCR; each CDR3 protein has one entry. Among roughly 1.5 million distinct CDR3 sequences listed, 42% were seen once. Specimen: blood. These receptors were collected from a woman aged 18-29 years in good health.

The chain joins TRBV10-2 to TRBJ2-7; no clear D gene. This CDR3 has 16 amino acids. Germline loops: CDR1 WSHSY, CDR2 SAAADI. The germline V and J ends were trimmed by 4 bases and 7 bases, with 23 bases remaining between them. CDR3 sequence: CASSGRSFRGYNEQYF. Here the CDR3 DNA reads TGCGCCAGCAGTGGAAGAAGTTTCAGAGGCTACAATGAGCAGTACTTC.

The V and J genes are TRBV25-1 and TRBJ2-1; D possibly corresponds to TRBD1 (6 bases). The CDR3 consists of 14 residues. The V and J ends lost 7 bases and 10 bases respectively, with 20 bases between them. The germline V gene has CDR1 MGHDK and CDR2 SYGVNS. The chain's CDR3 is CASKDRTSGLEQFF. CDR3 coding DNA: TGTGCCAGCAAAGACAGGACTTCTGGGTTGGAGCAGTTCTTC.

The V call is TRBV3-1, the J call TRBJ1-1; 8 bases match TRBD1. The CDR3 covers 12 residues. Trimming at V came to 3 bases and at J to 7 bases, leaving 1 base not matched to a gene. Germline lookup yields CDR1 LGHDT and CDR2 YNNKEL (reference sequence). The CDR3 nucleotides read TGTGCCAGCAGCCATGGACAGGGTGAAGCTTTCTTT. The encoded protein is CASSHGQGEAFF.

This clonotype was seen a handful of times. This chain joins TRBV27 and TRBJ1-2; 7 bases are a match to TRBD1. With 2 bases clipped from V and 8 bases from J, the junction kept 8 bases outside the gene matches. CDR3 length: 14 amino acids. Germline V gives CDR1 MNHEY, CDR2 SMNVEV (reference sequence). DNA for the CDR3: TGTGCCAGCAGTTTAGCTCAGGGGGTGCTAGGCTACACCTTC. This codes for CASSLAQGVLGYTF.

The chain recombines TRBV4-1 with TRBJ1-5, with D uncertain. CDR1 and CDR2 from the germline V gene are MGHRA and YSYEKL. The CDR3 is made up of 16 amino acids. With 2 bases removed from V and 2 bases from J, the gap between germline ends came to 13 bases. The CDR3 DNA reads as TGCGCCAGCAGCCAATCCGACAATCTGGGCAATCAGCCCCAGCATTTT. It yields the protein CASSQSDNLGNQPQHF.

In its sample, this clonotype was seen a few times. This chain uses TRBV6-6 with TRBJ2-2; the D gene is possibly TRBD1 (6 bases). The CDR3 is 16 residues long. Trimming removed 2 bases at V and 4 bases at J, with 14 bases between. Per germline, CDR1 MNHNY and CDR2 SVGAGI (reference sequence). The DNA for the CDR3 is TGTGCCAGCAGTTACCCCCAGGGGATAGGCACCGGGGAGCTGTTTTTT. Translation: CASSYPQGIGTGELFF.

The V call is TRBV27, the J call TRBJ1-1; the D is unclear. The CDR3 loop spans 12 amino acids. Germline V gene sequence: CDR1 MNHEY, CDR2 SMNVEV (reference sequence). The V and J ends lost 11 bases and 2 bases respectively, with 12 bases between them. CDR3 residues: CAVYGHNTEAFF. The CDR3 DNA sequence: TGTGCCGTTTACGGGCATAACACTGAAGCTTTCTTT.

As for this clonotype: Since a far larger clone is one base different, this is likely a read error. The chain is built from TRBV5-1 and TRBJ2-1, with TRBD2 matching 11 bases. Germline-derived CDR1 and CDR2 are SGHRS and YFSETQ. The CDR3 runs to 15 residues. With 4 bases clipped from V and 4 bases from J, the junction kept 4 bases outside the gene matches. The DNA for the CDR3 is TGCGCCAGCAGCATGGGACTAGCGGATTACAATGAGCAGTTCTTC. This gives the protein CASSMGLADYNEQFF.

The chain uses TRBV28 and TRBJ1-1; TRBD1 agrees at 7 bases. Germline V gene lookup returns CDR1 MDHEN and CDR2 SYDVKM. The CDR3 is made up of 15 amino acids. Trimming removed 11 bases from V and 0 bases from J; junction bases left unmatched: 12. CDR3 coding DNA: TGTGCCGCAATCTCTGGGACAGCGCTGAACACTGAAGCTTTCTTT. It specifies CAAISGTALNTEAFF.

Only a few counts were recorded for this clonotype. CDR3 loop: CASSLGWDAQYF. As DNA, the CDR3 is TGTGCCAGCAGCTTAGGATGGGATGCCCAGTACTTC. The chain joins TRBV7-9 to TRBJ2-5, with unresolved D. The V end lost 1 base, the J end lost 9 bases, and 9 bases lay between the germline ends. In germline, CDR1 is SEHNR, CDR2 FQNEAQ (reference sequence). This CDR3 spans 12 amino acids. The variable domain in full, completed from reference TRBV7-9 and TRBJ2-5, reads DTGVSQNPRHKITKRGQNVTFRCDPISEHNRLYWYRQTLGQGPEFLTYFQNEAQLEKSRLLSDRFSAERPKGSFSTLEIQRTEQGDSAMYLCASSLGWDAQYFGPGTRLLVL.

CDR3 sequence (DNA): TGTGCCAGCAGTTACTCAGGCAGGGGGCGCGGTATTGACTATGGCTACACCTTC. Its protein is CASSYSGRGRGIDYGYTF. This chain joins TRBV6-2 or TRBV6-3 and TRBJ1-2; TRBD1 matches 8 bases. From germline, CDR1 is MNHEY and CDR2 SVGEGT. The CDR3 is 18 amino acids. V dropped 0 bases and J dropped 3; count of bases not matched to a gene: 12.

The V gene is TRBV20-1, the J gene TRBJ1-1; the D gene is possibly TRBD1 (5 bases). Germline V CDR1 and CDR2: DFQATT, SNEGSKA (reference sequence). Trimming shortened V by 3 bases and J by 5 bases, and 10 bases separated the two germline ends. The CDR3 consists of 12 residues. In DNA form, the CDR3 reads TGCAGTGCTAGCAGGGAGTGGACTGAAGCTTTCTTT. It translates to CSASREWTEAFF.

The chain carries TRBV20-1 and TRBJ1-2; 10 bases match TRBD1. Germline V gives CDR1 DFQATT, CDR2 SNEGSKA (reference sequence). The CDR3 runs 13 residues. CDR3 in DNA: TGCAGAGGCTGGACAGGGGGTACCTATGGCTACACCTTC. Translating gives CRGWTGGTYGYTF.

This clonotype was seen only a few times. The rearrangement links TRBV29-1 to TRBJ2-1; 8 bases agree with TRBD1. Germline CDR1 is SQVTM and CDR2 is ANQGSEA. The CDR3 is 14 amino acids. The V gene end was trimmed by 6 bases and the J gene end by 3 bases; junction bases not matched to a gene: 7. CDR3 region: CSVGTGSFYNEQFF. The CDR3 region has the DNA TGCAGCGTGGGGACAGGAAGTTTCTACAATGAGCAGTTCTTC.

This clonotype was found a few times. The CDR3 loop reads CASSLGRQLGGYEQYF. The CDR3 DNA sequence: TGTGCCAGCAGCTTGGGTCGGCAGCTCGGGGGGTACGAGCAGTACTTC. The rearrangement links TRBV11-1 to TRBJ2-7, with 7 bases aligning to TRBD2. The ends lost 3 bases at V and 4 bases at J; junction bases unmatched: 12. Per the germline V gene, CDR1 is SGHAT and CDR2 is FQDESV (reference sequence). CDR3 length: 16 amino acids. The variable domain in full, with the rest retrieved from reference TRBV11-1 and TRBJ2-7, is EAEVAQSPRYKITEKSQAVAFWCDPISGHATLYWYRQILGQGPELLVQFQDESVVDDSQLPKDRFSAERLKGVDSTLKIQPAELGDSAMYLCASSLGRQLGGYEQYFGPGTRLTVT.

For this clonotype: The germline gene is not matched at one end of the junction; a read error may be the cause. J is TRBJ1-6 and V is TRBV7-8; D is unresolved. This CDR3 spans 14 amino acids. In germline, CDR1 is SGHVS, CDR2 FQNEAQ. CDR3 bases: TGTGCCAGCAGCCTAGCGAGATATAATTCACCCCTCCACTTT. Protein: CASSLARYNSPLHF.

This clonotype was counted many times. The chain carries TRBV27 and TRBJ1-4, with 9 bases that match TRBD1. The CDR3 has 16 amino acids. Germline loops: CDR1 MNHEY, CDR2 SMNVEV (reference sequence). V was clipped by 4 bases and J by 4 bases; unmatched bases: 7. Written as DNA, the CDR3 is TGTGCCAGCAGTTCGGACAGGGGTCGATTTAATGAAAAACTGTTTTTT. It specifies CASSSDRGRFNEKLFF.

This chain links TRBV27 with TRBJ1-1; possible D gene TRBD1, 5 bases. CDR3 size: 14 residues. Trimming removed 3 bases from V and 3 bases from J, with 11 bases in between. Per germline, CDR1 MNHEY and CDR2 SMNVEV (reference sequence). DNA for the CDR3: TGTGCCAGCAGTTTCGGGGGAGCGGACACTGAAGCTTTCTTT. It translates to CASSFGGADTEAFF.

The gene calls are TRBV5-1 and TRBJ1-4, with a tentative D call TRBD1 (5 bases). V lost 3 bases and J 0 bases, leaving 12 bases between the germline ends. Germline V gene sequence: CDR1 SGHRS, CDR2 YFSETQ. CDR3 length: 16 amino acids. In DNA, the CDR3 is TGCGCCAGCAGCTCCCTAGGGGTTCCAACTAATGAAAAACTGTTTTTT. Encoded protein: CASSSLGVPTNEKLFF.

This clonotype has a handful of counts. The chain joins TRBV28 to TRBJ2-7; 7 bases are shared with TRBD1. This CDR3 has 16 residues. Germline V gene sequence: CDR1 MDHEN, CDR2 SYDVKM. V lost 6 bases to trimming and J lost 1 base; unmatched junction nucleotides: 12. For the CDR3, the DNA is TGTGCCAGCAGCCCCGTGCGAGGGGGCGGTTCCTACGAGCAGTACTTC. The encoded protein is CASSPVRGGGSYEQYF.

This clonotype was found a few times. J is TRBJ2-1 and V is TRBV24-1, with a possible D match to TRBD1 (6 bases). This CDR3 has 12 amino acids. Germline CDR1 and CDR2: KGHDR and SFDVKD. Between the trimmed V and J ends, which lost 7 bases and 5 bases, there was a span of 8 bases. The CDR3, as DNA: TGTGCCACCAGCCGACAGGACAATGAGCAGTTCTTC. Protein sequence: CATSRQDNEQFF.

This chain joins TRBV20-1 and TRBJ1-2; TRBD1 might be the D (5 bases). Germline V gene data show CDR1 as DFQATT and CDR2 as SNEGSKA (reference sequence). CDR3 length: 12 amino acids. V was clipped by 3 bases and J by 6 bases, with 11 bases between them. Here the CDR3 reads CSASPRVDGYTF. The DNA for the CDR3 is TGCAGTGCTAGCCCCAGGGTAGATGGCTACACCTTC.

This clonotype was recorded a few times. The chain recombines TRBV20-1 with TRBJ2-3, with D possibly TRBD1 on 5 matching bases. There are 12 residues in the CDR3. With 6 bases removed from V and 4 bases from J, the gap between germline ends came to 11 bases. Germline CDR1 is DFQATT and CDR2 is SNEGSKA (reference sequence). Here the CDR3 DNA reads TGCAGTGCCCCTGGGGCTTCAGATACGCAGTATTTT. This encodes CSAPGASDTQYF.

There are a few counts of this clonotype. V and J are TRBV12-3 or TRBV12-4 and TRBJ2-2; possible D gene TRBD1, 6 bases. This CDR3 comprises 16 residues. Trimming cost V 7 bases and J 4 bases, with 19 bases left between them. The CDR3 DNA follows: TGTGCCAGCACCCCCCCAGGGAGAGGGGGCACCGGGGAGCTGTTTTTT. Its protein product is CASTPPGRGGTGELFF.

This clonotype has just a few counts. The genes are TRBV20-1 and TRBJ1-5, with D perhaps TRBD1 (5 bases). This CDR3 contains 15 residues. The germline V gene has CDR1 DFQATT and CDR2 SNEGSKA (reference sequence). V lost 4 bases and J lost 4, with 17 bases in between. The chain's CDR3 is CSAIQTAVKNQPQHF. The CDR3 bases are TGCAGTGCTATACAGACAGCGGTTAAAAATCAGCCCCAGCATTTT.

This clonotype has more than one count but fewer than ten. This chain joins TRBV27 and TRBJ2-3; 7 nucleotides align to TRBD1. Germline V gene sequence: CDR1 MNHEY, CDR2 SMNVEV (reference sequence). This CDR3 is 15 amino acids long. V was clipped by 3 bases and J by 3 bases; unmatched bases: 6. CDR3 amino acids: CASSFPGQSTDTQYF. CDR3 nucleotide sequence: TGTGCCAGCAGTTTCCCGGGACAGTCGACAGATACGCAGTATTTT.

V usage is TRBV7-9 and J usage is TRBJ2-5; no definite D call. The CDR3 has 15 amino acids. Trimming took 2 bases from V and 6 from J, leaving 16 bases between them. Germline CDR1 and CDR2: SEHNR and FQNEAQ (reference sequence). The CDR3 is CASSLWDSSAQTQYF. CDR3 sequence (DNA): TGTGCCAGCAGCTTATGGGATAGTTCGGCCCAGACCCAGTACTTC.

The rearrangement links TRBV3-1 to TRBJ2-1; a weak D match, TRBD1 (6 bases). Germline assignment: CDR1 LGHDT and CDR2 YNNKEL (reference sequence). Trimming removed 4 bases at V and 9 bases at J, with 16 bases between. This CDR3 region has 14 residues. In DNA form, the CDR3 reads TGTGCCAGCAGCCCGACCCGGACAGTCGGTGAGCAGTTCTTC. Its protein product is CASSPTRTVGEQFF.

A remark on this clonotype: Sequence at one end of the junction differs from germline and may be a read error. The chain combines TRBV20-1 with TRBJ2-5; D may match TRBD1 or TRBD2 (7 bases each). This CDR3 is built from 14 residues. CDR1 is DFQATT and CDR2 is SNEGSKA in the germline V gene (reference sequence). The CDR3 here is CSASRGGTQETQYF. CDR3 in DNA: TGCAGTGCTAGCAGGGGGGGAACCCAAGAAACCCAGTACTTC.